A single sample gave rise to the 28 T cell receptor beta chains below, sequenced in a study of T cell changes during pregnancy in multiple sclerosis. Repertoires were generated with immunoSEQ multiplex PCR, while TCRdb's copy carries only in-frame clones and drops some. The repertoire holds 70,000 to 80,000 clones, with roughly 94% as singletons. The sequencing here drew on peripheral blood, taken in the third trimester of pregnancy. The source of these receptors is a female donor with multiple sclerosis, enrolled in a pregnancy study.

J is TRBJ2-1 and V is TRBV4-2, with TRBD2 identical over 11 bases. There are 16 residues in the CDR3. Losses at the gene ends were 1 base for V and 3 bases for J; bases not matched to a gene: 2. Germline assignment: CDR1 LGHNA and CDR2 YNFKEQ. This CDR3 reads CASSQAGTSGYNEQFF. The CDR3 DNA follows: TGTGCCAGCAGCCAAGCCGGGACTAGCGGCTACAATGAGCAGTTCTTC.

This rearrangement joins TRBV7-3 to TRBJ2-5; 10 bases are shared with TRBD1. Germline trimming cut 5 bases from V and 7 bases from J; bases unmatched to any gene: 7. The CDR3 contains 14 residues. The germline gives CDR1 SGHTA, CDR2 FQGTGA. Here the CDR3 reads CASSPDRGPGTQYF. CDR3 nucleotide sequence: TGTGCCAGCAGCCCCGACAGGGGGCCTGGGACCCAGTACTTC.

The chain joins TRBV14 to TRBJ1-1; 9 nucleotides align to TRBD1. After removal of 3 bases from V and 1 base from J, the junction contained 3 bases not matched to a gene. CDR1 is SGHDN, CDR2 FVKESK, per germline. The length of the CDR3 is 15 residues. The CDR3 loop is CASSQDRGRNTEAFF. CDR3 nucleotide sequence: TGTGCCAGCAGCCAGGACAGGGGCCGGAACACTGAAGCTTTCTTT.

This rearrangement joins TRBV2 to TRBJ1-6, with D tentatively TRBD1 (5 bases). Trimming cost V 7 bases and J 5 bases, with 15 bases left between them. The CDR3 is made up of 15 amino acids. Germline V lookup: CDR1 SNHLY, CDR2 FYNNEI. The CDR3 spells CASIPDAGDNSPLHF. The CDR3 bases are TGTGCCAGCATCCCAGACGCGGGGGATAATTCACCCCTCCACTTT. Complete variable domain (other parts from reference TRBV2 and TRBJ1-6): EPEVTQTPSHQVTQMGQEVILRCVPISNHLYFYWYRQILGQKVEFLVSFYNNEISEKSEIFDDQFSVERPDGSNFTLKIRSTKLEDSAMYFCASIPDAGDNSPLHFGNGTRLTVT.

V usage is TRBV25-1 and J usage is TRBJ2-2, with 8 bases identical to TRBD2. Germline V gives CDR1 MGHDK, CDR2 SYGVNS. V lost 3 bases to trimming and J lost 9 bases; unmatched junction nucleotides: 9. CDR3 length: 15 amino acids. In nucleotides, the CDR3 is TGTGCCAGCAGTGAGGGCGGGGGGATCGAGCGGGAGCTGTTTTTT. It codes for CASSEGGGIERELFF.

The chain employs TRBV18 and TRBJ1-3, with D possibly being TRBD1 (6 bases). Germline lookup yields CDR1 KGHSH and CDR2 LQKENI. This CDR3 has 16 amino acids. Deletions cut 3 bases from V and 2 bases from J, with 14 bases between. CDR3 DNA: TGTGCCAGCTCACCCCTACCCAGGGGTACTGGAAACACCATATATTTT. It codes for CASSPLPRGTGNTIYF.

This clone was counted once. This chain uses TRBV5-4 with TRBJ2-1; 8 nucleotides match TRBD2. This CDR3 has 15 residues. Germline V gene data show CDR1 as SGHNT and CDR2 as YYREEE (reference sequence). Trimming took 0 bases from V and 6 from J; bases not matched to a gene: 5. The CDR3 region has the DNA TGTGCCAGCAGCTTGGAGGGTAGCGGGACCAATGAGCAGTTCTTC. Its translation is CASSLEGSGTNEQFF.

This sequence joins TRBV10-3 and TRBJ2-5, with 10 bases fitting TRBD2. There are 15 residues in the CDR3. The V segment lost 6 bases and the J segment 1 base; nucleotides outside the gene matches: 5. Germline CDR1 reads ENHRY; CDR2 reads SYGVKD. CDR3 sequence reads: CAIRPGLAAQETQYF. The CDR3 nucleotides read TGTGCCATCAGACCCGGACTAGCGGCCCAAGAGACCCAGTACTTC.

This rearrangement joins TRBV19 to TRBJ2-6; a possible D gene is TRBD2 (6 bases). CDR3 length: 15 residues. CDR1 and CDR2 (germline): LNHDA, SQIVND (reference sequence). V was trimmed by 6 bases and J by 0 bases, leaving 9 bases between them. The CDR3 coding sequence is TGTGCCAGTAGACGGGGGTCCTCTGGGGCCAACGTCCTGACTTTC. This codes for CASRRGSSGANVLTF.

The gene calls are TRBV7-9 and TRBJ1-2, with D unresolved. Germline V lookup: CDR1 SEHNR, CDR2 FQNEAQ (reference sequence). The length of the CDR3 is 16 residues. Trimming left V 5 bases short and J 3 bases short, with 19 bases between. CDR3 DNA: TGTGCCAGCAGCCCTCCGGGGAGACACGTGCACTATGGCTACACCTTC. It encodes CASSPPGRHVHYGYTF.

The gene calls are TRBV6-5 and TRBJ2-7; a weak D match, TRBD1 (5 bases). CDR1 and CDR2 (germline): MNHEY, SVGAGI. The germline V and J ends were trimmed by 0 bases and 1 base, with 13 bases remaining between them. The length of the CDR3 is 16 residues. The CDR3 loop reads CASSYSGAGPSYEQYF. The CDR3 DNA reads TGTGCCAGCAGTTACTCTGGGGCAGGGCCTTCCTACGAGCAGTACTTC.

The genes are TRBV21-1 and TRBJ2-3; the table's TRBD2 call for D was not verified on the DNA. TRBV21-1 is designated a pseudogene. CDR3 length: 20 amino acids. The CDR3 here is CASSKRLCPPPGGYVDTQYF. CDR3 DNA: TGTGCCAGCAGCAAGAGGTTATGTCCCCCCCCGGGGGGGTACGTAGATACGCAGTATTTT.

V is TRBV6-5 and J is TRBJ2-5; a possible D gene is TRBD1 (6 bases). V lost 2 bases to trimming and J lost 5 bases, with 12 bases between them. The CDR3 spans 14 residues. Germline loops: CDR1 MNHEY, CDR2 SVGAGI. CDR3 sequence (DNA): TGTGCCAGCAGTTACGGGGGCGCGAGGGAGACCCAGTACTTC. Translation: CASSYGGARETQYF.

The chain carries TRBV9 and TRBJ1-2; TRBD1 is a possible D gene (5 bases). Trimming left V 0 bases short and J 4 bases short, with 13 bases between. The CDR3 runs to 15 residues. The V gene's germline CDR1 is SGDLS and CDR2 YYNGEE. In DNA, the CDR3 is TGTGCCAGCAGCGTAGCTCTCCAGGGAGGCTATGGCTACACCTTC. Residues: CASSVALQGGYGYTF.

This rearrangement joins TRBV7-9 to TRBJ2-7, with 8 bases fitting TRBD1. Germline V gene data show CDR1 as SEHNR and CDR2 as FQNEAQ (reference sequence). This CDR3 spans 13 amino acids. The J segment lost 5 bases and the V segment lost 5 bases, leaving 5 bases of the junction unmatched. The CDR3 region has the DNA TGTGCCAGCAGCAAGACAGGGGCCCACGAGCAGTACTTC. Protein sequence: CASSKTGAHEQYF.

This CDR3 reads CARGGRVGYF. The CDR3 nucleotides are TGTGCCAGGGGCGGGCGGGTGGGGTACTTC. The chain has TRBV19 and TRBJ2-7, with D possibly being TRBD2 (5 bases). The V end lost 9 bases, the J end lost 12 bases, and 15 bases lay between the germline ends. CDR1 and CDR2 (germline): LNHDA, SQIVND (reference sequence). The CDR3 sequence is 10 residues long.

The chain links TRBV4-2 to TRBJ1-2; 7 bases map to TRBD1. V shed 4 bases, J shed 4 bases, and the junction held 3 bases outside the gene matches. The germline gives CDR1 LGHNA, CDR2 YNFKEQ. This CDR3 has 13 residues. This chain's CDR3 is CASSRDSGYGYTF. CDR3 DNA sequence: TGTGCCAGCAGCCGGGACAGTGGCTATGGCTACACCTTC.

This chain joins TRBV9 and TRBJ2-1; D perhaps matches TRBD2 (6 bases). V was pared by 0 bases and J by 1 base, with 11 bases between. CDR1 is SGDLS and CDR2 is YYNGEE in the germline V gene. The CDR3 has 16 residues. CDR3 sequence reads: CASSVEGTPSYNEQFF. CDR3 DNA sequence: TGTGCCAGCAGCGTAGAAGGGACTCCTTCCTACAATGAGCAGTTCTTC.

The V and J genes are TRBV5-6 and TRBJ2-5, with 10 nucleotides matching TRBD2. This CDR3 is 14 amino acids long. The V gene's germline CDR1 is SGHDT and CDR2 YYEEEE. V was clipped by 2 bases and J by 5 bases; unmatched bases: 3. The CDR3 protein is CASSLWTSGETQYF. CDR3 bases: TGTGCCAGCAGCTTATGGACTAGCGGCGAGACCCAGTACTTC.

This chain joins TRBV6-1 and TRBJ2-2, with 12 bases identical to TRBD1. This CDR3 is 14 amino acids long. Germline V lookup: CDR1 MNHNS, CDR2 SASEGT. The V segment lost 10 bases and the J segment 7 bases; nucleotides outside the gene matches: 7. CDR3 sequence reads: CATRDRGLGGELFF. For the CDR3, the DNA is TGTGCCACTCGGGACAGGGGGCTGGGCGGGGAGCTGTTTTTT.

The chain recombines TRBV18 with TRBJ2-4, with D unclear. The CDR3 extends over 11 amino acids. Trimming cost V 6 bases and J 8 bases, with 8 bases left between them. The germline V gene has CDR1 KGHSH and CDR2 LQKENI. The CDR3 is CASSFRDIQYF. CDR3 in DNA: TGTGCCAGCTCCTTCCGTGACATTCAGTACTTC.

The J gene is TRBJ2-5, the V gene TRBV4-1; D is uncertain. This CDR3 comprises 14 residues. V was trimmed by 1 base and J by 0 bases, leaving 6 bases between them. The germline gives CDR1 MGHRA, CDR2 YSYEKL. The CDR3: CASSQVTNQETQYF. The CDR3 region has the DNA TGCGCCAGCAGCCAAGTTACTAACCAAGAGACCCAGTACTTC.

V usage is TRBV9 and J usage is TRBJ1-5, with D perhaps TRBD1 (5 bases). CDR1 is SGDLS, CDR2 YYNGEE, per germline. This CDR3 region has 15 residues. Trimming left V 2 bases short and J 8 bases short, with 17 bases between. CDR3: CASSVTGFVVEPQHF. CDR3 sequence (DNA): TGTGCCAGCAGCGTTACAGGTTTCGTCGTAGAGCCCCAGCATTTT.

This rearrangement joins TRBV2 to TRBJ1-5; possibly TRBD1 for D (5 bases). Germline loops: CDR1 SNHLY, CDR2 FYNNEI. V was cut by 4 bases and J by 3 bases, with 13 bases left in between. There are 15 residues in the CDR3. The CDR3 spells CASSVEGADNQPQHF. The CDR3 DNA follows: TGTGCCAGCAGTGTGGAAGGGGCGGACAATCAGCCCCAGCATTTT.

The genes are TRBV5-4 and TRBJ1-2; the match to TRBD1 covers 8 bases. In germline, CDR1 is SGHNT, CDR2 YYREEE (reference sequence). The CDR3 loop spans 18 amino acids. Losses at the gene ends were 4 bases for V and 4 bases for J; bases not matched to a gene: 18. The CDR3 nucleotides are TGTGCCAGCAGCACCTACCGGGACAGGACTTCGCCCCTCTATGGCTACACCTTC. Residues: CASSTYRDRTSPLYGYTF.

The chain joins TRBV5-4 to TRBJ1-2; the D gene is possibly TRBD1 (6 bases). Trimming removed 3 bases from V and 7 bases from J, with 16 bases in between. CDR1 is SGHNT and CDR2 is YYREEE in the germline V gene (reference sequence). The CDR3 loop spans 14 amino acids. The CDR3 region is CASSSSGTFGGYTF. The CDR3 coding sequence is TGTGCCAGCAGCTCCTCCGGGACATTCGGTGGCTACACCTTC. The full variable domain, with the rest looked up from reference TRBV5-4 and TRBJ1-2, is ETGVTQSPTHLIKTRGQQVTLRCSSQSGHNTVSWYQQALGQGPQFIFQYYREEENGRGNFPPRFSGLQFPNYSSELNVNALELDDSALYLCASSSSGTFGGYTFGSGTRLTVV.

The chain is built from TRBV5-5 and TRBJ1-4; 8 bases are shared with TRBD1. CDR3 length: 13 amino acids. Germline V lookup: CDR1 SGHKS, CDR2 YYEKEE (reference sequence). Trimming took 7 bases from V and 3 from J; bases not matched to a gene: 2. CDR3 region: CASGQGPNEKLFF. The CDR3 nucleotides are TGTGCCAGCGGACAGGGCCCTAATGAAAAACTGTTTTTT. Filled out from reference TRBV5-5 and TRBJ1-4, the complete variable domain reads DAGVTQSPTHLIKTRGQQVTLRCSPISGHKSVSWYQQVLGQGPQFIFQYYEKEERGRGNFPDRFSARQFPNYSSELNVNALLLGDSALYLCASGQGPNEKLFFGSGTQLSVL.

The V and J genes are TRBV5-5 and TRBJ2-5; 7 bases match TRBD2. The V gene end was trimmed by 4 bases and the J gene end by 5 bases; junction bases not matched to a gene: 8. The germline V gene has CDR1 SGHKS and CDR2 YYEKEE (reference sequence). CDR3 size: 14 residues. The CDR3 bases are TGTGCCAGCAGCGTAGGACTAGTAGAGGAGACCCAGTACTTC. Translation gives CASSVGLVEETQYF. Combining the CDR3 with reference TRBV5-5 and TRBJ2-5 gives the whole variable domain DAGVTQSPTHLIKTRGQQVTLRCSPISGHKSVSWYQQVLGQGPQFIFQYYEKEERGRGNFPDRFSARQFPNYSSELNVNALLLGDSALYLCASSVGLVEETQYFGPGTRLLVL.